Presented here are 10 T cell receptor beta chains from one specimen sequenced in a study of cytomegalovirus exposure and HLA in healthy donors. Sequencing used immunoSEQ multiplex PCR; TCRdb keeps in-frame clones, though not all of them. This sample carries under 200,000 clones, roughly nine tenths of them seen once, and the ten largest clones take 3% to 3.5%. Sequenced sample: PBMCs. These receptors originate from a woman between 18 and 29 years old in good health and CMV-seropositive.

Only one count was recorded for this clone. This chain links TRBV7-9 with TRBJ1-1; D gene unclear. This CDR3 has 13 amino acids. The V end lost 0 bases, the J end lost 5 bases, and 7 bases lay between the germline ends. Looked up from germline, CDR1 is SEHNR and CDR2 is FQNEAQ (reference sequence). CDR3 nucleotides: TGTGCCAGCAGCTTAGCGATACGGACTGAAGCTTTCTTT. Encoded protein: CASSLAIRTEAFF.

The chain is built from TRBV9 and TRBJ1-1; 7 positions match TRBD1. The V gene end was trimmed by 0 bases and the J gene end by 6 bases; junction bases not matched to a gene: 5. Per germline, CDR1 SGDLS and CDR2 YYNGEE. The CDR3 totals 14 residues. CDR3 region: CASSVAVTGSEAFF. The CDR3 DNA reads as TGTGCCAGCAGCGTAGCCGTGACAGGGTCTGAAGCTTTCTTT.

The chain employs TRBV5-1 and TRBJ2-5; no reliable D call. Germline CDR1 and CDR2: SGHRS and YFSETQ. CDR3 length equals 13 residues. Trimming took off 6 bases at V and 0 bases at J, with 9 bases between the two ends. CDR3 sequence: CASNDGYQETQYF. The CDR3 bases are TGCGCCAGCAATGACGGGTACCAAGAGACCCAGTACTTC.

The CDR3 coding sequence is TGCGCCAGCAGCTACGACGGCAGCCGGGGTCAGCCCCAGCATTTT. Translating it yields CASSYDGSRGQPQHF. The rearrangement links TRBV5-1 to TRBJ1-5; no definite D call. V was pared by 3 bases and J by 6 bases, with 16 bases between. Per the germline V gene, CDR1 is SGHRS and CDR2 is YFSETQ. The CDR3 sequence is 15 residues long.

The sample holds one count of this clone. The rearrangement joins TRBV28 to TRBJ2-7; the match to TRBD1 covers 9 bases. This CDR3 has 15 amino acids. Germline assignment: CDR1 MDHEN and CDR2 SYDVKM. J gave up 3 bases and V 4 bases, and 7 bases lay outside the gene matches. The CDR3 DNA is TGTGCCAGCAGTTCCCGGGACAGGGTCATCTACGAGCAGTACTTC. Protein product: CASSSRDRVIYEQYF.

The rearrangement joins TRBV25-1 to TRBJ2-3; 7 bases map to TRBD1. The CDR3 is made up of 17 amino acids. The junction had 11 bases not matched to a gene; V was cut back by 3 bases and J by 2 bases. Germline CDR1 reads MGHDK; CDR2 reads SYGVNS. CDR3 sequence: CASSEVGDSRLTDTQYF. The CDR3 DNA follows: TGTGCCAGCAGTGAGGTCGGGGACAGTCGCCTCACAGATACGCAGTATTTT.

This clone appeared once. J is TRBJ2-7 and V is TRBV6-1; 7 bases agree with TRBD1. Germline CDR1 is MNHNS and CDR2 is SASEGT. This CDR3 contains 15 residues. Germline trimming cut 1 base from V and 3 bases from J; bases unmatched to any gene: 6. As DNA, the CDR3 is TGTGCCAGCAGTGAAGGGGCAGGGGGAATCTACGAGCAGTACTTC. Translating gives CASSEGAGGIYEQYF.

The chain combines TRBV5-1 with TRBJ2-6; D not resolved. The CDR3 is made up of 13 amino acids. The germline CDR1 and CDR2 sequences are SGHRS and YFSETQ. Trimming left V 1 base short and J 3 bases short, with 2 bases between. The CDR3 DNA reads TGCGCCAGCAGCTTGTATGGGGCCAACGTCCTGACTTTC. Residues: CASSLYGANVLTF.

The V and J genes are TRBV6-5 and TRBJ2-7; 12 bases are shared with TRBD1. Germline CDR1 and CDR2: MNHEY and SVGAGI. The J segment lost 11 bases and the V segment lost 7 bases, leaving 15 bases of the junction unmatched. This CDR3 contains 15 residues. CDR3 residues: CASTPTGTGGHQEYF. The CDR3 DNA is TGTGCCAGCACCCCCACCGGGACAGGGGGCCATCAGGAGTACTTC.

The chain is built from TRBV6-1 and TRBJ2-3, with D maybe TRBD2 (7 bases). The germline gives CDR1 MNHNS, CDR2 SASEGT. Deletions cut 0 bases from V and 2 bases from J, with 12 bases between. The CDR3 runs to 16 residues. The CDR3 here is CASSEAGGAPTDTQYF. DNA for the CDR3: TGTGCCAGCAGTGAAGCGGGGGGGGCTCCCACAGATACGCAGTATTTT.